This T cell receptor beta chain was observed in a study of blood T cell repertoires in COVID-19. This CDR3 is 13 amino acids long. V was clipped by 2 bases and J by 2 bases, with 7 bases between them. CDR1 KGHSH and CDR2 LQKENI come from the germline V gene. In the authors' workflow: Quantification of nucleated cells was approximated via reference gene primer amplification. Sequenced by immunoSEQ multiplex PCR; TCRdb stores in-frame clones only, minus some. V, J and clone size are those of that table, while D and trimming were read from the DNA. The sample includes approximately 82,000 clones, around four fifths seen only once; the top ten take about 12%.

V usage is TRBV18 and J usage is TRBJ2-7; D is possibly TRBD2 (6 bases). This receptor was identified in a woman in her seventies with active or convalescent COVID-19. Sequencing input: peripheral blood. DNA of the CDR3: TGTGCCAGCTCACCAACGGGGGCCTACGAGCAGTACTTC. It yields the protein CASSPTGAYEQYF.